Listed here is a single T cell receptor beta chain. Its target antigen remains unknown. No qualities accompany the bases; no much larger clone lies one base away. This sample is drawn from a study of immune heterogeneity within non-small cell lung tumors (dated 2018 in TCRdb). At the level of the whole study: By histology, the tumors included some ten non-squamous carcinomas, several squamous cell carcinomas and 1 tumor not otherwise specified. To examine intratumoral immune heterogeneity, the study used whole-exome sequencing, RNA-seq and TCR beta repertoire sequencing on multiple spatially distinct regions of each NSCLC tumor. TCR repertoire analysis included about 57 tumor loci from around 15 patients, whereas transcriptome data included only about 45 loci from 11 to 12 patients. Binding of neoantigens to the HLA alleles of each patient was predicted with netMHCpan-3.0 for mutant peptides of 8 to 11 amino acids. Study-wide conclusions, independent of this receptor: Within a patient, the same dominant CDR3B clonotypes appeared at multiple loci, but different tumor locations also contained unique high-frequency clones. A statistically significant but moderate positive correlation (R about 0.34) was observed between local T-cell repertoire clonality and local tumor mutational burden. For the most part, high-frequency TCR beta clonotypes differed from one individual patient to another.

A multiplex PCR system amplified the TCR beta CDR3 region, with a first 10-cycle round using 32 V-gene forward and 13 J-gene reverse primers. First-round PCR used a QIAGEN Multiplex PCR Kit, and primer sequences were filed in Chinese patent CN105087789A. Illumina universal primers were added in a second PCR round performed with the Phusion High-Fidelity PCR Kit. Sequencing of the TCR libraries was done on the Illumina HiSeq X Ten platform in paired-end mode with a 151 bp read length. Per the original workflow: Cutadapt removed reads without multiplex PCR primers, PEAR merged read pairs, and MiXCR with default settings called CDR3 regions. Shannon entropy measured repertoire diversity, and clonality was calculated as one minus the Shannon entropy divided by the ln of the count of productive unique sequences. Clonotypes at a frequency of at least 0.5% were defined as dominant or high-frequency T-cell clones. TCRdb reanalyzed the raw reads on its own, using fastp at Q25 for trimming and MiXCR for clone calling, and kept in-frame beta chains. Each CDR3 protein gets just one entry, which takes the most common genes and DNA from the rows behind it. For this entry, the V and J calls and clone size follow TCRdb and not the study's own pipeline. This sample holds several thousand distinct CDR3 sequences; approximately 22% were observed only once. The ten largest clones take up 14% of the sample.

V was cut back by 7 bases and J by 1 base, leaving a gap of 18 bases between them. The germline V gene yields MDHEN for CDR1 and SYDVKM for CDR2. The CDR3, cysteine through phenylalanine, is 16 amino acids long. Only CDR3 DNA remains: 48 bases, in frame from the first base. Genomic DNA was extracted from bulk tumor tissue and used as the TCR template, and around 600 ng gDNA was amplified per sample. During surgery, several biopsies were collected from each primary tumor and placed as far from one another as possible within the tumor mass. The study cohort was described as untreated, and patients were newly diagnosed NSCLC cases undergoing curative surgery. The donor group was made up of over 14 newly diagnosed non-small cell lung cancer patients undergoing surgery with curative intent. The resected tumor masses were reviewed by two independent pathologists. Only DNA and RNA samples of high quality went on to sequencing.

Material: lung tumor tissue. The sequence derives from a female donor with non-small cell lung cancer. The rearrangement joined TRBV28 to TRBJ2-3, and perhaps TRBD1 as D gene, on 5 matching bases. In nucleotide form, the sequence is TGTGCCAGCACCTTGGGGCGTCAGCCTCGCACAGATACGCAGTATTTT. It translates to CASTLGRQPRTDTQYF.